This T cell receptor beta chain originates from a study of immune evolution from preneoplasia to lung adenocarcinoma. As for this clone: Its target is not known.

Generated by immunoSEQ multiplex PCR, the TCRdb table keeps only in-frame clones and is missing some. Of fewer than 7,500 clones listed, roughly four fifths were seen once; the top ten hold roughly a tenth. Study-wide results and caveats: Top clone frequencies peaked in normal lung, apparently declining through invasive adenocarcinoma. Later-stage lesions seemingly showed higher T cell density and diversity than normal lung.

Trimming took off 1 base at V and 4 bases at J, with 10 bases between the two ends. In germline, CDR1 is SEHNR, CDR2 FQNEAQ (reference sequence). The CDR3 consists of 14 residues. This receptor was obtained from a person aged 50 or older with lung adenocarcinoma. The genes are TRBV7-9 and TRBJ1-2; D perhaps matches TRBD1 (5 bases). Material: FFPE normal lung tissue adjacent to the tumor. CDR3 sequence reads: CASSLVGGTYGYTF. CDR3 sequence (DNA): TGTGCCAGCAGCTTAGTTGGGGGTACCTATGGCTACACCTTC. Drawing the rest from reference TRBV7-9 and TRBJ1-2, the complete variable domain is DTGVSQNPRHKITKRGQNVTFRCDPISEHNRLYWYRQTLGQGPEFLTYFQNEAQLEKSRLLSDRFSAERPKGSFSTLEIQRTEQGDSAMYLCASSLVGGTYGYTFGSGTRLTVV.